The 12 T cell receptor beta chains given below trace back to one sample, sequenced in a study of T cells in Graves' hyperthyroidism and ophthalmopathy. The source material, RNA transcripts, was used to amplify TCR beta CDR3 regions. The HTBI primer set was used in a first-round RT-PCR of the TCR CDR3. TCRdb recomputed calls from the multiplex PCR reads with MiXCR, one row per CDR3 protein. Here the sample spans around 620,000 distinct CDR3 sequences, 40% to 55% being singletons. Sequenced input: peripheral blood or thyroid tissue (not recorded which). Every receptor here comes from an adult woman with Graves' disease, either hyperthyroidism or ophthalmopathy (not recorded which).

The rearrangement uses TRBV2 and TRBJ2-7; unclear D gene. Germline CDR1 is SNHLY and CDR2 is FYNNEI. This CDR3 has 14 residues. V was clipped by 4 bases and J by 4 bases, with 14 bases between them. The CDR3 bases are TGTGCCAGCAGTGGTATCGGCGGACCTTACGAGCAGTACTTC. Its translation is CASSGIGGPYEQYF.

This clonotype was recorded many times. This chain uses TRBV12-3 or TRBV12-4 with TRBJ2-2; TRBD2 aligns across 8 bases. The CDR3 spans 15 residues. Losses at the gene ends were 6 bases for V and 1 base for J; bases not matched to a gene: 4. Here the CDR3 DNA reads TGTGCCAGCAGCTTAACTAGCGGGAACACCGGGGAGCTGTTTTTT. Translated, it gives CASSLTSGNTGELFF.

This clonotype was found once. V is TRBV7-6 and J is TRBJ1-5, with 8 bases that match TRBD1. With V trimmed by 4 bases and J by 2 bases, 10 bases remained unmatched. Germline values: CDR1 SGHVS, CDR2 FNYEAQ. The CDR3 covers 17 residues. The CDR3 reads CASSSSQGARGNQPQHF. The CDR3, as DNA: TGTGCCAGCAGCTCCTCGCAGGGGGCGCGAGGCAATCAGCCCCAGCATTTT.

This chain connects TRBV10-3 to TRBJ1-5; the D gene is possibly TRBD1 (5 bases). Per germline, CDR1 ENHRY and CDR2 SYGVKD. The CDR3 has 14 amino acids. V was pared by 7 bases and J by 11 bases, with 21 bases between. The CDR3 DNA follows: TGTGCCATCAAACAAGGGGCAGAGCAAGAGACCCAGCATTTT. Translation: CAIKQGAEQETQHF.

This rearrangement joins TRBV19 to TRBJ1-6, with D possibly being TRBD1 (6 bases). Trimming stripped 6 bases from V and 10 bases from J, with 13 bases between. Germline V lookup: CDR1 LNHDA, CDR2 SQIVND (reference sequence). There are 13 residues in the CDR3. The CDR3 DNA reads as TGTGCCAGTAGGTACAGGGATAGCTCACCCCTCCACTTT. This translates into CASRYRDSSPLHF.

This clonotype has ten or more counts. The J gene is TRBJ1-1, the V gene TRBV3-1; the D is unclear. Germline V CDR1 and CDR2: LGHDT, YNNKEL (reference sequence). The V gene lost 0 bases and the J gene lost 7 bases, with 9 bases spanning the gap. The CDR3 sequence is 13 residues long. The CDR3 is CASSQEGWIEAFF. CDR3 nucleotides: TGTGCCAGCAGCCAAGAAGGATGGATTGAAGCTTTCTTT.

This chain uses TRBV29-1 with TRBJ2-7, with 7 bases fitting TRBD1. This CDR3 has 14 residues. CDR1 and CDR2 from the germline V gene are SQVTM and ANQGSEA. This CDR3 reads CASNDRQGRDEQYF. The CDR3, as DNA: TGCGCCAGTAATGACAGACAGGGTCGCGACGAGCAGTACTTC.

CDR3 loop: CASSLNRGLGETQYF. CDR3 sequence (DNA): TGTGCCAGCAGCTTGAACAGGGGCCTCGGAGAGACCCAGTACTTC. The V and J genes are TRBV7-9 and TRBJ2-5; 7 bases map to TRBD1. Germline V gene lookup returns CDR1 SEHNR and CDR2 FQNEAQ (reference sequence). J was trimmed by 4 bases and V by 3 bases; bases with no gene match: 8. This CDR3 region has 15 residues.

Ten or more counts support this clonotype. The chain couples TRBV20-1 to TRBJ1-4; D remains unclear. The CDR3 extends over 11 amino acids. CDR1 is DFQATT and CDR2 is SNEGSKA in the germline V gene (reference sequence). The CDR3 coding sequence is TGCAGCCCCCTTGGCGGTGAAAAACTGTTTTTT. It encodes CSPLGGEKLFF.

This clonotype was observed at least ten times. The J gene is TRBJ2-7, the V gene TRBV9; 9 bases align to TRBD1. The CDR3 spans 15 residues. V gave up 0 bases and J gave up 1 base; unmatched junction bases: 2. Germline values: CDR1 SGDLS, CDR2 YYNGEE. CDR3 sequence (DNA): TGTGCCAGCAGCGTAGGGGGACAGGGATCCTACGAGCAGTACTTC. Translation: CASSVGGQGSYEQYF.

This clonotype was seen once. CDR3 residues: CSVGWSTPGRMTYEQYF. DNA of the CDR3: TGCAGCGTTGGATGGTCCACACCGGGACGAATGACCTACGAGCAGTACTTC. V gene TRBV29-1 combines with J gene TRBJ2-7, with D possibly being TRBD1 or TRBD2 (5 bases each). This CDR3 spans 17 amino acids. The germline V gene encodes CDR1 SQVTM and CDR2 ANQGSEA. The V end was cut by 4 bases, the J end by 2 bases, with 24 bases between.

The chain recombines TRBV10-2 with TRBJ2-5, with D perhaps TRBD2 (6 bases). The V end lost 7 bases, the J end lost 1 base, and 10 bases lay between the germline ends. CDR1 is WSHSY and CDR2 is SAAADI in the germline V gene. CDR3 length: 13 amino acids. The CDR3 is CASKGTFQETQYF. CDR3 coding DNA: TGCGCCAGCAAGGGGACTTTCCAAGAGACCCAGTACTTC.